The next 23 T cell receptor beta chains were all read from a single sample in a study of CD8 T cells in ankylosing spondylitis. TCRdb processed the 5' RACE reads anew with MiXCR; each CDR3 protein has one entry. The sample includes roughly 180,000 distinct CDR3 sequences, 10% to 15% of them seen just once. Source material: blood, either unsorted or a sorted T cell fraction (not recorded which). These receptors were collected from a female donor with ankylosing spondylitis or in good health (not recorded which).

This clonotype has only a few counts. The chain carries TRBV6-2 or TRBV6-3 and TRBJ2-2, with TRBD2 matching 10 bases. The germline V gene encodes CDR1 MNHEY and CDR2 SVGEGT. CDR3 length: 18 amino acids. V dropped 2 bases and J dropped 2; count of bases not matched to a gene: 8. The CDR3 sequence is CASSYMSLAGDNTGELFF. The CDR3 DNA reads TGTGCCAGCAGTTACATGTCGCTAGCGGGGGATAACACCGGGGAGCTGTTTTTT.

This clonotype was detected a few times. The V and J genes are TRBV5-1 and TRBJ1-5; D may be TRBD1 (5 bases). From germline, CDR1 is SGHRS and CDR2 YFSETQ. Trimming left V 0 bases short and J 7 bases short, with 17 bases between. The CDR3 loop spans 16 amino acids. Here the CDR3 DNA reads TGCGCCAGCAGCTTGGCCGCAAGAGGGGAAGGCCAGCCCCAGCATTTT. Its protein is CASSLAARGEGQPQHF.

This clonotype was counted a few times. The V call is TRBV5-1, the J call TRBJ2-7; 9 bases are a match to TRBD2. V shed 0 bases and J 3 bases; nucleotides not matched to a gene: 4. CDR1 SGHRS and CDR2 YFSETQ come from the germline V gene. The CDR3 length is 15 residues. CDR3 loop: CASSLVTSGYYEQYF. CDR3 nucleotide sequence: TGCGCCAGCAGCTTGGTCACTAGCGGGTACTACGAGCAGTACTTC.

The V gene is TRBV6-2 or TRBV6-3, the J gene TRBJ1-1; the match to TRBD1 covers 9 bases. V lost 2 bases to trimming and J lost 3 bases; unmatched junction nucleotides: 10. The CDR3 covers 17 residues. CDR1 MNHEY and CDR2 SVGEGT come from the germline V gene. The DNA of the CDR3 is TGTGCCAGCAGTTACGACGTTACAGGGGGCATCGACACTGAAGCTTTCTTT. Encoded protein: CASSYDVTGGIDTEAFF.

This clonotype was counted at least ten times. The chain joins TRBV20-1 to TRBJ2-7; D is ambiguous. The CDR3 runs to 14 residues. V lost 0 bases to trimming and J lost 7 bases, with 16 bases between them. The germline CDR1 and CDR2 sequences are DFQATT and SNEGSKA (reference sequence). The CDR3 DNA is TGCAGTGCTAGAGAGAATGGCCTATCGGATGAGCAGTACTTC. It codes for CSARENGLSDEQYF.

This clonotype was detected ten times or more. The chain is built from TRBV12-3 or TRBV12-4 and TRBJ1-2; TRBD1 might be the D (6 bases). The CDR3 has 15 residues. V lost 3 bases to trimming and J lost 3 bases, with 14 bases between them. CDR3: CASSFTGGGHYGYTF. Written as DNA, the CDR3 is TGTGCCAGCAGTTTTACCGGGGGCGGACACTATGGCTACACCTTC.

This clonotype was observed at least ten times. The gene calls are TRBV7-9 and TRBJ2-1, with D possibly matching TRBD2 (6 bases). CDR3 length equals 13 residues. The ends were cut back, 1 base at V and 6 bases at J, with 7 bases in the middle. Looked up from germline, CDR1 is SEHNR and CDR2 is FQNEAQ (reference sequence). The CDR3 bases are TGTGCCAGCAGCTTAGGACTAGTCAATGAGCAGTTCTTC. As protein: CASSLGLVNEQFF.

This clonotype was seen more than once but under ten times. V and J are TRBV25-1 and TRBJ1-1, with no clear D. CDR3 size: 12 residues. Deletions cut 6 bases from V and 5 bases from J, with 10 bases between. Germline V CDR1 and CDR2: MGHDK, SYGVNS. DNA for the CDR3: TGTGCCAGCAGAGACCAGCATACTGAAGCTTTCTTT. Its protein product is CASRDQHTEAFF.

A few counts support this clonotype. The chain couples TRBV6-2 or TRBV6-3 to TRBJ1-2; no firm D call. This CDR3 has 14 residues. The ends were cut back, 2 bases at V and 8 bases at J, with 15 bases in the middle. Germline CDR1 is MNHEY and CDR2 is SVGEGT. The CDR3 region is CASSYGGQGSGYTF. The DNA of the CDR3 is TGTGCCAGCAGTTACGGCGGGCAAGGGAGCGGCTACACCTTC.

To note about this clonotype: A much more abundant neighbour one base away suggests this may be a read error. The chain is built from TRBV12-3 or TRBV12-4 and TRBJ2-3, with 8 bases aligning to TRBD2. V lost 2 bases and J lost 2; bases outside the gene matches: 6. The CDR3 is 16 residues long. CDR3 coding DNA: TGTGCCAGCAGTTTATTAAGTAGCGGGGTCACAGATACGCAGTATTTT. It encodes CASSLLSSGVTDTQYF.

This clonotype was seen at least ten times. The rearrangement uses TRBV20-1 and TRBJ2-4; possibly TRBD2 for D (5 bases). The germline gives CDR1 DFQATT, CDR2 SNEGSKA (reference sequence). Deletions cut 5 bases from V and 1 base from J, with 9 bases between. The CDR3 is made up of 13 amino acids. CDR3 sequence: CSAERTAKNIQYF. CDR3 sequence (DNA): TGCAGTGCTGAAAGGACTGCCAAAAACATTCAGTACTTC.

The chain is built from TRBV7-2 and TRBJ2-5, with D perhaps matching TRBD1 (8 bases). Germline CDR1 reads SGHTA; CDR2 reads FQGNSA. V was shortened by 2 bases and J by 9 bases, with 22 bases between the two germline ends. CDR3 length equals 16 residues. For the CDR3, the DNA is TGTGCCAGCAGCTTAAAGAGACAGGGGCAGGGAGGGGCCCAGTACTTC. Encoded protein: CASSLKRQGQGGAQYF.

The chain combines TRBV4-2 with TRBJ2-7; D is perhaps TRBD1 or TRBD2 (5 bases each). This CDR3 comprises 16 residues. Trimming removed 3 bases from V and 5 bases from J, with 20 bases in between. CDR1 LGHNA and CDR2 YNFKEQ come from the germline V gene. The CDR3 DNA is TGTGCCAGCAGCCAGGTTTCCGGGGTCCGGGGCGACGAGCAGTACTTC. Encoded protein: CASSQVSGVRGDEQYF.

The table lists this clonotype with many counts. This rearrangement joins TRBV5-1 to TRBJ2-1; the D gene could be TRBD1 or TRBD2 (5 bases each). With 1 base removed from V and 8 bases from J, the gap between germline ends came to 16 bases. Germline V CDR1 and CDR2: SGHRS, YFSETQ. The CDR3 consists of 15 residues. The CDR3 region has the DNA TGCGCCAGCAGCTTGATAGGGGAAATGAGGGATGAGCAGTTCTTC. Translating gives CASSLIGEMRDEQFF.

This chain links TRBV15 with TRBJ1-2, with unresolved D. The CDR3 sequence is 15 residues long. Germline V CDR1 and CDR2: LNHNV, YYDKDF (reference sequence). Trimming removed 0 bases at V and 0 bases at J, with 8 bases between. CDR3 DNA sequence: TGTGCCACCAGCAGAGATTTAACAGCTAACTATGGCTACACCTTC. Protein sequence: CATSRDLTANYGYTF.

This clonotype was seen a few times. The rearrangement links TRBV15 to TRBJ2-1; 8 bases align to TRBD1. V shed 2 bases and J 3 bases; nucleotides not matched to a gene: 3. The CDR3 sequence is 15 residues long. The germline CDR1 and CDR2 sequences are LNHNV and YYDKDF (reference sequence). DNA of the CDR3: TGTGCCACCAGCAGACAGGGGGCTGGCTACAATGAGCAGTTCTTC. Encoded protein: CATSRQGAGYNEQFF.

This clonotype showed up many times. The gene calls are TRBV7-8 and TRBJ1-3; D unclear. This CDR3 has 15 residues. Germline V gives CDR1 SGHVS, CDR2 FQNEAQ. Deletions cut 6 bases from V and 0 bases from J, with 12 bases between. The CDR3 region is CASSRGRVSGNTIYF. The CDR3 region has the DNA TGTGCCAGCAGTCGAGGGCGAGTCTCTGGAAACACCATATATTTT.

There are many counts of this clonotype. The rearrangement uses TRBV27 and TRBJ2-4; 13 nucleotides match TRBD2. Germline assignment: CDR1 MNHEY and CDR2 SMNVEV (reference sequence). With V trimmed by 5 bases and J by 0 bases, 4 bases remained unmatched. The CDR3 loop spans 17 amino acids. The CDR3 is CASSPGLAGVAKNIQYF. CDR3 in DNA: TGTGCCAGCAGTCCTGGACTAGCGGGAGTAGCCAAAAACATTCAGTACTTC.

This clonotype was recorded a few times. The CDR3 region is CASSLVDRTYEQYF. The CDR3 DNA is TGTGCCAGCAGCTTAGTTGACAGGACCTACGAGCAGTACTTC. The V call is TRBV7-8, the J call TRBJ2-7, with a possible D match to TRBD1 (6 bases). CDR3 length equals 14 residues. With 1 base removed from V and 2 bases from J, the gap between germline ends came to 9 bases. The V gene's germline CDR1 is SGHVS and CDR2 FQNEAQ.

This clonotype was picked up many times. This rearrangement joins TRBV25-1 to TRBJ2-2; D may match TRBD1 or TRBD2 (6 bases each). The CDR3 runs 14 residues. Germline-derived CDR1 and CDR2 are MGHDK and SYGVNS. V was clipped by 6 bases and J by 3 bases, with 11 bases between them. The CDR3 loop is CASRQGTDTGELFF. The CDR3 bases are TGTGCCAGCAGGCAGGGGACTGACACCGGGGAGCTGTTTTTT.

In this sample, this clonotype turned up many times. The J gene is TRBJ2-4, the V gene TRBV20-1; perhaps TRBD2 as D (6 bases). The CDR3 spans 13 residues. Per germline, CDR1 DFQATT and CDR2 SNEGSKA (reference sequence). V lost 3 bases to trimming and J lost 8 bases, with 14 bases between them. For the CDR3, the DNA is TGCAGTGCTAGCGGGAGTCCGGTGTACATTCAGTACTTC. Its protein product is CSASGSPVYIQYF.

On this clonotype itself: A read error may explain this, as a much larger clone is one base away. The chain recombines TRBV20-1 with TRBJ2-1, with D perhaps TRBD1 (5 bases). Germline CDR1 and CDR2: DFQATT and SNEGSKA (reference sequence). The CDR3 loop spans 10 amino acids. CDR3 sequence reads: CSAPDNEQLF. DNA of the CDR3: TGCAGTGCTCCGGACAATGAGCAGTTATTC.

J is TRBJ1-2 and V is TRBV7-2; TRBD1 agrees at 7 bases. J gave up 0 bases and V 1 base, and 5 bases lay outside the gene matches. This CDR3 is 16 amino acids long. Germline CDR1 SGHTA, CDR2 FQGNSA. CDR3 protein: CASSLDRGPPNYGYTF. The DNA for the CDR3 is TGTGCCAGCAGCTTAGATAGGGGGCCCCCTAACTATGGCTACACCTTC.